This T cell receptor beta chain derives from a study of shared clonotypes between healthy human individuals. Looking at the study overall: The people who gave samples were a couple of women and a few men aged 18 to 49. Study-wide results and caveats: For naive CD4 cells, roughly 5% of clonotypes were shared across a handful of donors.

Sequenced by immunoSEQ multiplex PCR; TCRdb stores in-frame clones only, minus some. Seen here are some 1,900,000 clones, about 95% observed once, and the top ten hold more than 0.9%. Germline V gives CDR1 SQVTM, CDR2 ANQGSEA. Deletions cut 4 bases from V and 1 base from J, with 8 bases between. The CDR3 runs to 13 residues. Concerning this clone itself: Its antigen is unknown.

Terminally differentiated effector memory CD45RA+ cells were excluded from the naive CD8 cells, which were CD45RO-negative and positively selected for CCR7. The sequenced material came from naive CD8+ T cells sorted from blood. V usage is TRBV29-1 and J usage is TRBJ2-1; D unclear. The source of this sequence is a man between 18 and 29 years old in good health. The CDR3 nucleotides are TGCAGCGTTGCATCAGGATCCTACAATGAGCAGTTCTTC. Translation gives CSVASGSYNEQFF.